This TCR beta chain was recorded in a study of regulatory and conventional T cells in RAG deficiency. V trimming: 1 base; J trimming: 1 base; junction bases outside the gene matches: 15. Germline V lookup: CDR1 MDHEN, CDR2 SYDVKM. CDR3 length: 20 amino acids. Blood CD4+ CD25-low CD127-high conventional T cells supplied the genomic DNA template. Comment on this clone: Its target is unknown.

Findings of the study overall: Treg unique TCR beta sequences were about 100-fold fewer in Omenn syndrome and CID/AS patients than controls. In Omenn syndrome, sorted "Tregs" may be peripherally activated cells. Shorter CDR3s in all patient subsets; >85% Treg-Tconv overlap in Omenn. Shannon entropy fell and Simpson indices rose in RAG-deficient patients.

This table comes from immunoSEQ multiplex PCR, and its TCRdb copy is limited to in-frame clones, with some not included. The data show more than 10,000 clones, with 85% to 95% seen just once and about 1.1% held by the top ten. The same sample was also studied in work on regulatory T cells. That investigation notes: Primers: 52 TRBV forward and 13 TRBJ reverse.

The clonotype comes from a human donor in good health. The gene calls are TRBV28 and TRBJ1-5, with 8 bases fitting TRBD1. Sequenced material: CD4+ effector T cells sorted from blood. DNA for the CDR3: TGTGCCAGCAGTTTATTAAGGGCAGGGGGCAATTTTAGGAGCAATCAGCCCCAGCATTTT. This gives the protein CASSLLRAGGNFRSNQPQHF. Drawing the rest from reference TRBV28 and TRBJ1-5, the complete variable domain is DVKVTQSSRYLVKRTGEKVFLECVQDMDHENMFWYRQDPGLGLRLIYFSYDVKMKEKGDIPEGYSVSREKKERFSLILESASTNQTSMYLCASSLLRAGGNFRSNQPQHFGDGTRLSIL.